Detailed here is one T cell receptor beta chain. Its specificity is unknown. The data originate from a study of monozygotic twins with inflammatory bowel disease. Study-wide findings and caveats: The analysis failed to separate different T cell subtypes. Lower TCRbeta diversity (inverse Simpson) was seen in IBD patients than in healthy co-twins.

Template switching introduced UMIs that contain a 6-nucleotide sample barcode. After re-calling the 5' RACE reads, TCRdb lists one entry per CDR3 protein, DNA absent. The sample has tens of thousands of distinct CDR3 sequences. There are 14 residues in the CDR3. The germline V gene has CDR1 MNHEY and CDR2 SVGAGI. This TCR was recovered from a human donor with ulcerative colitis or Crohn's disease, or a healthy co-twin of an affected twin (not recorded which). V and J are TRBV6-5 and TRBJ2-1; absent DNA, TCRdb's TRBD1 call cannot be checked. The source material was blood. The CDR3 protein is CASSYRDSAYEQFF.